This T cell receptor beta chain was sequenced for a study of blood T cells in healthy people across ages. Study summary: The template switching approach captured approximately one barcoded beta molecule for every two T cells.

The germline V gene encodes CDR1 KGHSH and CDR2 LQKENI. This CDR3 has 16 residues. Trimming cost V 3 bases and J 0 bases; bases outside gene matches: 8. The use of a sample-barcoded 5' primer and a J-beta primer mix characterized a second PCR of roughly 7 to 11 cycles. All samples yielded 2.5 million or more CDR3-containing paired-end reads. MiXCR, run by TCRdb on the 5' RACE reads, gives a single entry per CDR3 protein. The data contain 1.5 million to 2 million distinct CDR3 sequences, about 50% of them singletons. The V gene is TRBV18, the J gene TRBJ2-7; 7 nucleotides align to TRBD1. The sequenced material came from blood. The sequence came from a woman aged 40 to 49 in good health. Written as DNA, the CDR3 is TGTGCCAGCTCACCTCAACAGGGGCCGGGCTCCTACGAGCAGTACTTC. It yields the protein CASSPQQGPGSYEQYF.